Presented here are 12 T cell receptor beta chains from one specimen sequenced in a study of T cell responses to AZD1222 COVID-19 vaccine. Clones were read by immunoSEQ multiplex PCR, and TCRdb kept only the in-frame ones, dropping some. The data contain approximately 130,000 clones, 80% to 95% of them singletons. Source: peripheral blood, taken 28 days after the second AZD1222 dose. The source of these receptors is an adult who received the AZD1222 COVID-19 vaccine.

The chain recombines TRBV19 with TRBJ1-2; possibly TRBD1 for D (5 bases). The CDR3 loop spans 17 amino acids. V was cut by 3 bases and J by 2 bases, with 19 bases left in between. Germline lookup yields CDR1 LNHDA and CDR2 SQIVND (reference sequence). The CDR3 sequence is CASSMGLAVSHNYGYTF. DNA for the CDR3: TGTGCCAGTAGTATGGGGCTGGCAGTATCGCACAACTATGGCTACACCTTC.

The rearrangement links TRBV9 to TRBJ2-2; no firm D call. From germline, CDR1 is SGDLS and CDR2 YYNGEE. The germline V and J ends were trimmed by 0 bases and 1 base, with 4 bases remaining between them. CDR3 length: 14 residues. The CDR3 loop is CASSVGGNTGELFF. The CDR3 DNA reads TGTGCCAGCAGCGTAGGCGGGAACACCGGGGAGCTGTTTTTT.

This clone was seen a handful of times. The CDR3 loop reads CASSLALADTGELFF. The DNA for the CDR3 is TGTGCCAGCAGCTTAGCACTAGCGGACACCGGGGAGCTGTTTTTT. V usage is TRBV7-2 and J usage is TRBJ2-2; TRBD2 aligns across 8 bases. The CDR3 has 15 residues. Looked up from germline, CDR1 is SGHTA and CDR2 is FQGNSA. Losses at the gene ends were 0 bases for V and 3 bases for J; bases not matched to a gene: 0.

This clone was seen a single time. This chain links TRBV20-1 with TRBJ1-6, with D maybe TRBD1 (5 bases). Germline V gene data show CDR1 as DFQATT and CDR2 as SNEGSKA (reference sequence). The V and J ends lost 3 bases and 8 bases respectively, with 17 bases between them. The CDR3 consists of 15 residues. CDR3 DNA sequence: TGCAGTGCTAGTCGTGGAGGGCCGGGGGATTCACCCCTCCACTTT. It is translated as CSASRGGPGDSPLHF.

J is TRBJ2-7 and V is TRBV5-1; D possibly corresponds to TRBD1 (5 bases). This CDR3 is built from 14 residues. The germline V and J ends were trimmed by 0 bases and 8 bases, with 15 bases remaining between them. Germline V gene lookup returns CDR1 SGHRS and CDR2 YFSETQ. This chain's CDR3 is CASSLASDSEKQYF. CDR3 coding DNA: TGCGCCAGCAGCTTGGCCTCAGACAGTGAGAAGCAGTACTTC. Based on the CDR3 plus reference TRBV5-1 and TRBJ2-7, the full variable domain is KAGVTQTPRYLIKTRGQQVTLSCSPISGHRSVSWYQQTPGQGLQFLFEYFSETQRNKGNFPGRFSGRQFSNSRSEMNVSTLELGDSALYLCASSLASDSEKQYFGPGTRLTVT.

In its sample, this clone was seen a few times. V is TRBV6-5 and J is TRBJ1-5, with unresolved D. Germline V gene lookup returns CDR1 MNHEY and CDR2 SVGAGI. With 6 bases removed from V and 4 bases from J, the gap between germline ends came to 7 bases. This CDR3 contains 12 residues. In DNA form, the CDR3 reads TGTGCCAGCAGAGACGGTAATCAGCCCCAGCATTTT. This sequence encodes CASRDGNQPQHF.

V gene TRBV7-2 combines with J gene TRBJ2-7; tentative D call: TRBD2 (6 bases). Germline V lookup: CDR1 SGHTA, CDR2 FQGNSA. The CDR3 contains 12 residues. V was cut by 6 bases and J by 3 bases, with 9 bases left in between. As DNA, the CDR3 is TGTGCCAGCAGGGAGGGAGGCTACGAGCAGTACTTC. Protein product: CASREGGYEQYF. Filled out from reference TRBV7-2 and TRBJ2-7, the complete variable domain reads GAGVSQSPSNKVTEKGKDVELRCDPISGHTALYWYRQSLGQGLEFLIYFQGNSAPDKSGLPSDRFSAERTGGSVSTLTIQRTQQEDSAVYLCASREGGYEQYFGPGTRLTVT.

The J gene is TRBJ2-1, the V gene TRBV2, with 11 bases that match TRBD2. V lost 7 bases to trimming and J lost 9 bases; unmatched junction nucleotides: 8. CDR1 and CDR2 from the germline V gene are SNHLY and FYNNEI. The CDR3 is made up of 14 amino acids. CDR3 sequence reads: CASTGLAGGGEQFF. CDR3 nucleotide sequence: TGTGCCAGCACCGGACTAGCGGGTGGGGGTGAGCAGTTCTTC.

The chain carries TRBV5-1 and TRBJ2-1; 9 bases match TRBD2. This CDR3 contains 15 residues. Germline loops: CDR1 SGHRS, CDR2 YFSETQ. With 1 base clipped from V and 6 bases from J, the junction kept 5 bases outside the gene matches. The CDR3 region is CASSLTGTSSNEQFF. DNA for the CDR3: TGCGCCAGCAGCTTGACTGGGACTAGCTCCAATGAGCAGTTCTTC.

This chain joins TRBV27 and TRBJ1-4, with D unresolved. Germline CDR1 is MNHEY and CDR2 is SMNVEV (reference sequence). V was clipped by 0 bases and J by 14 bases, with 13 bases between them. The CDR3 covers 13 residues. In nucleotides, the CDR3 is TGTGCCAGCAGTTTATCGTTCCTGGAGAGGCTGTTTTTT. This translates into CASSLSFLERLFF.

As for this clone: Different DNA sequences within this sample yield the same CDR3. The chain employs TRBV18 and TRBJ1-1; D is perhaps TRBD1 (5 bases). V lost 3 bases and J 0 bases, leaving 11 bases between the germline ends. The CDR3 length is 15 residues. Per the germline V gene, CDR1 is KGHSH and CDR2 is LQKENI. CDR3 protein: CASSPRDGLNTEAFF. In DNA, the CDR3 is TGTGCCAGCTCACCGCGGGACGGATTGAACACTGAAGCTTTCTTT.

This chain connects TRBV7-2 to TRBJ2-2; a possible D gene is TRBD2 (5 bases). V lost 4 bases, J lost 4 bases, and 13 bases lay in between. This CDR3 has 15 residues. Germline V gene lookup returns CDR1 SGHTA and CDR2 FQGNSA. CDR3 bases: TGTGCCAGCAGCTCTGGGCTAGCTGCCACCGGGGAGCTGTTTTTT. It codes for CASSSGLAATGELFF.